A selection of T cell receptor beta chains follows, all from one sample in a study of cytomegalovirus exposure and HLA in healthy donors. TCRdb keeps only in-frame clones here, not all; method: immunoSEQ multiplex PCR. The repertoire holds 80,000 to 100,000 clones, with about 60% as singletons. Sequencing was performed on PBMCs. All receptors derive from a woman aged 40-49 years in good health and CMV-seropositive. CDR3s include the opening cysteine and the closing phenylalanine or tryptophan. The D gene is left open where the match is weak. The listing skips clone size in some rows; elsewhere it reads once, few, many or a size class.

J,V,length,size,D,DNA,CDR3
TRBJ2-1,TRBV7-9,13,-,TRBD2,TGTGCCAGCAGCCCCCCCAGCGGGGGATTATCCGTCTTC,CASSPPSGGLSVF
TRBJ2-3,TRBV11-1,13,-,TRBD1,TGTGCCAGCAGAGGACAGGGAGGTGATACGCAGTATTTT,CASRGQGGDTQYF
TRBJ2-3,TRBV18,14,-,TRBD2,TGTGCCAGCTCGGGGAGGGTTGGCACAGATACGCAGTATTTT,CASSGRVGTDTQYF
TRBJ2-2,TRBV10-3,14,-,-,TGTGCCATCTCCACAAAACAGGGCAGCGGGGAGCTGTTTTTT,CAISTKQGSGELFF
TRBJ2-2,TRBV10-3,13,-,TRBD2,TGTGCCACCCTAGCGGGAAACACCGGGGAGCTGTTTTTT,CATLAGNTGELFF
TRBJ2-7,TRBV27,13,-,-,TGTGCCAGCAGTTTAGGAGGACGTAGGGAGCAGTACTTC,CASSLGGRREQYF
TRBJ1-2,TRBV7-8,14,-,-,TGTGCCAGCAGCTCCGGAACAGGGAACTATGGCTACACCTTC,CASSSGTGNYGYTF
TRBJ2-5,TRBV9,16,-,TRBD2,TGTGCCAGCAGCGTAACGGGACTAGCGGGGGGAGAGACCCAGTACTTC,CASSVTGLAGGETQYF
TRBJ1-1,TRBV7-2,13,-,TRBD1,TGTGCCAGCTTTAGACAGGGGAACACTGAAGCTTTCTTT,CASFRQGNTEAFF
TRBJ1-2,TRBV29-1,14,-,TRBD1,TGCAGCGTTGGGGCCGGACAGGTCGAGCGCGGCTACACCTTC,CSVGAGQVERGYTF
TRBJ2-7,TRBV5-1,14,-,-,TGCGCCAGCAGCTTGGGACTTGGTGAGGGCGAGCAGTACTTC,CASSLGLGEGEQYF
TRBJ2-3,TRBV12-5,19,-,TRBD2,TGTGCTAGTGGTCCCTCACTCCTCACTAGCGGAACGACCACAGATACGCAGTATTTT,CASGPSLLTSGTTTDTQYF
TRBJ1-1,TRBV15,15,-,-,TGTGCCACCAGAGGCCGCGGGGGGTCTTTCACTGAAGCTTTCTTT,CATRGRGGSFTEAFF
TRBJ2-1,TRBV6-6,13,few,-,TGTGCCAGCAGTCCCGGACTTTACAATGAGCAGTTCTTC,CASSPGLYNEQFF
TRBJ1-2,TRBV7-2,15,-,TRBD1,TGTGCCAGCAGCTTAGTTCCAGGGGGTAACTATGGCTACACCTTC,CASSLVPGGNYGYTF
TRBJ1-1,TRBV11-2,13,few,TRBD1,TGTGCCAGCAGCGGACAGGGTAGCACTGAAGCTTTCTTT,CASSGQGSTEAFF
TRBJ1-1,TRBV18,17,once,-,TGTGCCAGCTCACCGCCTTCGGGTCCAGGGGCGGACACTGAAGCTTTCTTT,CASSPPSGPGADTEAFF
TRBJ2-5,TRBV7-9,14,-,-,TGTGCCAGCAGTTTATTGGGAGATGGGGAGACCCAGTACTTC,CASSLLGDGETQYF
TRBJ2-3,TRBV14,16,-,TRBD2,TGTGCCAGCAGCCAGGGAGGGACTAGCGGAACAGATACGCAGTATTTT,CASSQGGTSGTDTQYF
TRBJ1-2,TRBV2,13,-,TRBD1,TGTGCCAGCATCGACAGGGGGCCCTATGGCTACACCTTC,CASIDRGPYGYTF
TRBJ1-4,TRBV9,16,-,-,TGTGCCAGCAGCCCAAGGGACATTGCAACTAATGAAAAACTGTTTTTT,CASSPRDIATNEKLFF
TRBJ2-7,TRBV6-1,16,-,-,TGTGCCAGCAGTGTTCAGGTCCGGACAGACTTATACGAGCAGTACTTC,CASSVQVRTDLYEQYF
TRBJ2-2,TRBV28,15,few,TRBD1,TGTGCCAGCAACCCCGGGACAGCAAACACCGGGGAGCTGTTTTTT,CASNPGTANTGELFF
TRBJ2-6,TRBV6-6,15,few,-,TGTGCCAGCAGCAGAATCTCCTCTGGGGCCAACGTCCTGACTTTC,CASSRISSGANVLTF
TRBJ2-1,TRBV6-4,16,few,-,TGTGCCAGCAGTGACTCTGACACGAAGCCCTACAATGAGCAGTTCTTC,CASSDSDTKPYNEQFF
TRBJ1-1,TRBV6-4,13,few,-,TGTGCCAGCAGTGACTCGCTGGAGGGTAAAGCTTTCTTT,CASSDSLEGKAFF
TRBJ1-2,TRBV5-1,16,-,TRBD1,TGCGCCAGCAGCTTAACGTCGGGACAGTCCCTTTATGGCTACACCTTC,CASSLTSGQSLYGYTF
TRBJ2-7,TRBV9,15,-,TRBD2,TGTGCCAGCAGCGCCCGGGACTATGATCCCTACGAGCAGTACTTC,CASSARDYDPYEQYF
TRBJ1-1,TRBV6-5,16,-,-,TGTGCCAGCAGTTACCAGTTTGAGGGAGGAAACACTGAAGCTTTCTTT,CASSYQFEGGNTEAFF
TRBJ2-2,TRBV7-2,14,-,-,TGTGCCAGCAGCTTTACACTACGGTCCGGGGAGCTGTTTTTT,CASSFTLRSGELFF
TRBJ2-3,TRBV4-1,20,-,-,TGCGCCAGCAGCCAAGAGCGACCCCCCGGGACACCGACTAGCACAGATACGCAGTATTTT,CASSQERPPGTPTSTDTQYF
TRBJ2-1,TRBV13,17,-,TRBD2,TGTGCCAGCAGCCTCACAATGCGGGGGGCCATTAACAATGAGCAGTTCTTC,CASSLTMRGAINNEQFF
TRBJ2-1,TRBV2,11,few,-,TGTGCCAGCAGTGATAGGGGTGAGCAGTTCTTC,CASSDRGEQFF
TRBJ2-5,TRBV7-9,14,-,-,TGTGCCAGCAGCTTAGATCTAGCTCAAGAGACCCAGTACTTC,CASSLDLAQETQYF
TRBJ2-7,TRBV4-3,15,-,-,TGCGCCAGCAGCCAAGATCCGTCCTATCTCTACGAGCAGTACTTC,CASSQDPSYLYEQYF
TRBJ2-1,TRBV5-1,14,-,-,TGCGCCAGCAGCTTGGTGGGGCCTGGTAATGAGCAGTTCTTC,CASSLVGPGNEQFF
TRBJ2-5,TRBV5-1,13,few,-,TGCGCCACCTCCCGGGGGACTCAAGAGACCCAGTACTTC,CATSRGTQETQYF
TRBJ1-5,TRBV2,14,-,-,TGTGCCAGCAGTGTGGGAGACGGCAATCAGCCCCAGCATTTT,CASSVGDGNQPQHF
TRBJ2-1,TRBV7-2,15,once,-,TGTGCCAGCAGCCAGCCCCTGGGGCCTTTCACTGAGCAGTTCTTC,CASSQPLGPFTEQFF
TRBJ1-1,TRBV6-5,15,-,-,TGTGCCAGCAGTTTCCAGGGGTTTTATCCCTCAGAAGCTTTCTTT,CASSFQGFYPSEAFF
TRBJ2-3,TRBV5-4,15,many,TRBD2,TGTGCCAGCAGCTTGAGCGGGAGGGTCGCAGATACGCAGTATTTT,CASSLSGRVADTQYF
TRBJ2-7,TRBV28,17,-,-,TGTGCCAGCAGACAGCTAGCCCGGCCACAGGGTATCTACGAGCAGTACTTC,CASRQLARPQGIYEQYF
TRBJ1-1,TRBV28,14,-,TRBD1,TGTGCCAGCAGTTTATCGTCAGGGGGAACTGAAGCTTTCTTT,CASSLSSGGTEAFF
TRBJ1-4,TRBV28,14,-,TRBD1,TGTGCCAGCAGTTCGACAGGGGGTGGGGAAAAACTGTTTTTT,CASSSTGGGEKLFF
TRBJ1-5,TRBV5-1,15,-,-,TGCGCCAGCAGCCCCTGGACGGGGAGCAATCAGCCCCAGCATTTT,CASSPWTGSNQPQHF
TRBJ2-5,TRBV6-5,15,-,-,TGTGCCAGCAGTGCATCCGGGCAGGGGACGGAGACCCAGTACTTC,CASSASGQGTETQYF
TRBJ1-5,TRBV28,17,-,TRBD1,TGTGCCAGCAGTCCATTAGGACAGGGGACCACCAATCAGCCCCAGCATTTT,CASSPLGQGTTNQPQHF
TRBJ2-3,TRBV30,19,-,TRBD2,TGTGCCTGGAGCGCCTCTCGGACTAGCGGGGGGAGGGGGACAGATACGCAGTATTTT,CAWSASRTSGGRGTDTQYF
TRBJ2-3,TRBV5-1,14,-,-,TGCGCCAGCAGCTTGGGACTAGGCCCAGATACGCAGTATTTT,CASSLGLGPDTQYF